This is a list of T cell receptor beta chains from one sample in a study of shared clonotypes between healthy human individuals. Generated by immunoSEQ multiplex PCR, the TCRdb table keeps only in-frame clones and is missing some. The data show nearly 1 million clones, roughly 72% seen once. The sequenced sample was memory CD4+ T cells sorted from blood. The source of these receptors is a man aged 18 to 30 in good health. Both conserved end residues are part of each CDR3. D genes are given only for firm matches. Clone size is given for some rows only: seen once, a few or many times, or a class if the clone is expanded.

j_call v_call d_call clone_size cdr3_aa cdr3_nt
TRBJ1-4 TRBV27 . . CASRTTWDRGSTNEKLFF TGTGCCAGCAGGACCACATGGGACCGCGGGTCGACTAATGAAAAACTGTTTTTT
TRBJ2-2 TRBV10-1 . . CASSDNTGELFF TGCGCCAGCTCTGACAACACCGGGGAGCTGTTTTTT
TRBJ1-1 TRBV10-3 . . CAISESEGPAFF TGTGCCATCAGTGAGTCCGAGGGACCCGCTTTCTTT
TRBJ1-2 TRBV6-5 . few CASRRGSGNYGYTF TGTGCCAGCAGACGCGGGTCCGGCAATTATGGCTACACCTTC
TRBJ1-2 TRBV6-5 TRBD1 . CASSYLADRGGDGYTF TGTGCCAGCAGTTACCTCGCGGACAGGGGAGGCGATGGCTACACCTTC
TRBJ2-7 TRBV6-5 . . CASKDSYEQYF TGTGCCAGTAAAGACAGCTACGAGCAGTACTTC
TRBJ1-2 TRBV30 . . CAWSLGPGYTF TGTGCCTGGAGTTTAGGGCCTGGCTACACCTTC
TRBJ1-5 TRBV5-1 TRBD1 . CASSTGTGGNQPQHF TGCGCCAGCAGCACAGGGACAGGTGGGAATCAGCCCCAGCATTTT
TRBJ2-3 TRBV10-3 TRBD2 . CAISGLSGGAADTQYF TGTGCCATCAGTGGGCTTAGCGGGGGGGCCGCAGATACGCAGTATTTT
TRBJ2-1 TRBV11-2 TRBD2 . CASSLESGGWNEQFF TGTGCCAGCAGCTTAGAGTCGGGGGGGTGGAATGAGCAGTTCTTC
TRBJ1-5 TRBV27 . . CASSPNRVSGQPQHF TGTGCCAGCAGTCCCAACAGGGTATCGGGTCAGCCCCAGCATTTT
TRBJ1-1 TRBV6-5 . . CASSQRGGDTEAFF TGTGCCAGCAGTCAAAGGGGAGGGGACACTGAAGCTTTCTTT
TRBJ2-7 TRBV5-1 TRBD2 . CASSPAAGGVYEQYF TGCGCCAGCAGCCCTGCCGCGGGGGGCGTATACGAGCAGTACTTC
TRBJ1-5 TRBV30 . . CAWSLIGTIQPHHF TGTGCCTGGAGTCTAATTGGTACTATTCAGCCCCATCATTTT
TRBJ2-3 TRBV6-6 . . CASSDGRTDTQYF TGTGCCAGCAGCGACGGTAGGACAGATACGCAGTATTTT
TRBJ2-7 TRBV14 . . CASSQSVSEQYF TGTGCCAGCAGCCAATCCGTATCCGAGCAGTACTTC
TRBJ1-1 TRBV7-6 . . CASSLLINTEAFF TGTGCCAGCAGCTTATTAATCAACACTGAAGCTTTCTTT
TRBJ2-5 TRBV5-4 . few CASSEDPGDQETQYF TGTGCCAGCAGCGAAGACCCGGGAGACCAAGAGACCCAGTACTTC
TRBJ2-7 TRBV28 . once CASSSPTFGDPTF TGTGCCAGCAGTTCTCCGACCTTCGGGGACCCCACTTTC
TRBJ2-4 TRBV27 TRBD2 . CASGGGAQAKNIQYF TGTGCCAGCGGGGGAGGGGCGCAAGCCAAAAACATTCAGTACTTC
TRBJ1-6 TRBV30 . . CAWSPSIGASPLHF TGTGCCTGGAGCCCATCTATAGGGGCTTCACCCCTCCACTTT
TRBJ1-5 TRBV7-9 . once CASSRGFDQPQHF TGTGCCAGCAGTCGTGGGTTCGACCAGCCCCAGCATTTT
TRBJ2-7 TRBV2 TRBD2 . CASIPGGAGVSYEQYF TGTGCCAGCATTCCCGGGGGGGCGGGAGTCAGCTACGAGCAGTACTTC
TRBJ2-6 TRBV15 TRBD2 . CATSRDRGAGANVLTF TGTGCCACCAGCAGAGATCGGGGGGCTGGGGCCAACGTCCTGACTTTC
TRBJ2-1 TRBV10-2 TRBD2 few CASSPSGAINEQFF TGCGCCAGCAGCCCTAGCGGGGCTATCAATGAGCAGTTCTTC
TRBJ1-4 TRBV5-4 . few CASSLDRVNEKLFF TGTGCCAGCAGCTTGGACAGGGTTAATGAAAAACTGTTTTTT
TRBJ2-7 TRBV5-1 TRBD1 few CASSLRQGAANSYEQYF TGCGCCAGCAGCTTGAGACAGGGGGCCGCCAACTCCTACGAGCAGTACTTC
TRBJ2-1 TRBV6-1 TRBD2 . CASSELVAGGWEIGNEQFF TGTGCCAGCAGTGAATTGGTAGCGGGAGGGTGGGAAATCGGGAATGAGCAGTTCTTC
TRBJ1-6 TRBV5-4 . . CASSLGDYNSPLHF TGTGCCAGCAGCTTAGGCGATTATAATTCACCCCTCCACTTT
TRBJ2-2 TRBV29-1 TRBD2 . CSAWEGPGGELFF TGCAGCGCTTGGGAGGGGCCGGGCGGGGAGCTGTTTTTT
TRBJ2-7 TRBV6-5 . . CASRSGFSSYEQYF TGTGCCAGCCGATCGGGATTTAGCTCCTACGAGCAGTACTTC
TRBJ2-4 TRBV25-1 . few CASMYPRDDVQYF TGTGCCAGCATGTACCCCCGGGACGACGTTCAGTACTTC
TRBJ2-1 TRBV6-1 . . CASSENRDNEQFF TGTGCCAGCAGTGAAAATCGGGACAATGAGCAGTTCTTC
TRBJ2-1 TRBV6-1 . . CASSEPISAGSYNEQFF TGTGCCAGCAGTGAACCAATTTCGGCCGGCTCCTACAATGAGCAGTTCTTC
TRBJ1-1 TRBV7-9 . . CASSLEISNTEAFF TGTGCCAGCAGCTTAGAAATATCGAACACTGAAGCTTTCTTT
TRBJ1-5 TRBV7-3 . . CASSLRPGRGYSNQPQHF TGTGCCAGCAGCTTAAGGCCGGGTCGAGGTTATAGCAATCAGCCCCAGCATTTT
TRBJ1-2 TRBV28 . . CASSDPGQQINYGYTF TGTGCCAGCAGTGACCCTGGGCAGCAAATTAACTATGGCTACACCTTC
TRBJ2-5 TRBV5-4 TRBD1 . CASSPRGQGYETQYF TGTGCCAGCAGCCCGCGAGGACAGGGCTACGAGACCCAGTACTTC
TRBJ2-7 TRBV5-1 TRBD1 . CASSLSGQGFGEQYF TGCGCCAGCAGCTTGTCGGGACAGGGGTTCGGCGAGCAGTACTTC
TRBJ2-7 TRBV6-5 . . CASSSVYEQYF TGTGCCAGCAGTTCGGTCTACGAGCAGTACTTC
TRBJ1-3 TRBV10-2 . . CASSVGRDGGNTIYF TGCGCCAGTTCAGTCGGCAGGGACGGTGGAAACACCATATATTTT
TRBJ2-5 TRBV7-2 TRBD1 . CASSPDRGPQETQYF TGTGCCAGCAGCCCCGACAGGGGTCCTCAAGAGACCCAGTACTTC
TRBJ1-6 TRBV28 . . CASSTVGGNSPLHF TGTGCCAGCAGTACCGTGGGGGGTAATTCACCCCTCCACTTT
TRBJ2-1 TRBV5-1 TRBD1 . CASSPGTGVKGHRYNEQFF TGCGCCAGCAGCCCAGGGACAGGGGTGAAAGGGCACCGCTACAATGAGCAGTTCTTC
TRBJ2-1 TRBV7-8 . few CASSFRAMSSYNEQFF TGTGCCAGCAGCTTCAGGGCCATGAGCTCCTACAATGAGCAGTTCTTC
TRBJ2-2 TRBV4-3 . . CASSQDTGSAYTGELFF TGCGCCAGCAGCCAAGATACAGGGTCTGCATACACCGGGGAGCTGTTTTTT
TRBJ1-2 TRBV5-4 TRBD1 . CASSRGTGEVYGYTF TGTGCCAGCAGCCGCGGGACAGGGGAAGTCTATGGCTACACCTTC
TRBJ2-2 TRBV27 TRBD1 few CASSFFTGQGAPGELFF TGTGCCAGCAGTTTTTTTACAGGACAGGGGGCACCCGGGGAGCTGTTTTTT